Listed below are T cell receptor beta chains from one sample, sequenced in a study of blood T cell repertoires in COVID-19. Profiled with immunoSEQ multiplex PCR; TCRdb holds only in-frame clones, not every one. This table has more than 150,000 clones, about 77% appearing once. Material: peripheral blood. The receptors stem from a woman of 80 years or more with active or convalescent COVID-19. CDR3s include the opening cysteine and the closing phenylalanine or tryptophan. The D gene is left open where the match is weak. Only part of the rows carry a size: once, few, many, or a class if the clone is expanded.

D: .
J: TRBJ2-1
size: once
V: TRBV18
CDR3: CASGTNRDTYNEQFF
DNA: TGTGCCAGCGGCACGAACAGGGATACCTACAATGAGCAGTTCTTC

D: TRBD1
J: TRBJ1-1
size: .
V: TRBV18
CDR3: CASSPLPGGLNTEAFF
DNA: TGTGCCAGCTCACCACTACCAGGGGGGCTGAACACTGAAGCTTTCTTT

D: .
J: TRBJ1-4
size: .
V: TRBV4-1
CDR3: CASSQEGRNEKLFF
DNA: TGCGCCAGCAGCCAAGAAGGCAGGAATGAAAAACTGTTTTTT

D: .
J: TRBJ2-7
size: .
V: TRBV6-5
CDR3: CASSRDMSSYEQYF
DNA: TGTGCCAGCAGCCGGGACATGAGCTCCTACGAGCAGTACTTC

D: TRBD1
J: TRBJ2-4
size: .
V: TRBV4-3
CDR3: CASSPSTGTAFHIQYF
DNA: TGCGCCAGCAGCCCAAGTACAGGGACAGCTTTTCACATTCAGTACTTC

D: TRBD1
J: TRBJ1-2
size: .
V: TRBV19
CDR3: CASSPGDSPNYGYTF
DNA: TGTGCCAGTAGTCCAGGGGACAGCCCGAACTATGGCTACACCTTC

D: TRBD1
J: TRBJ2-5
size: .
V: TRBV18
CDR3: CASSRGQQETQYF
DNA: TGTGCCAGCTCAAGGGGACAGCAAGAGACCCAGTACTTC

D: .
J: TRBJ1-2
size: .
V: TRBV28
CDR3: CASRSAGGDYGYTF
DNA: TGTGCCAGCAGGTCTGCGGGAGGAGACTATGGCTACACCTTC

D: .
J: TRBJ1-5
size: .
V: TRBV5-4
CDR3: CASSSNREQPQHF
DNA: TGTGCCAGCAGCTCAAACAGGGAACAGCCCCAGCATTTT

D: .
J: TRBJ2-6
size: .
V: TRBV2
CDR3: CASSDRAGANVLTF
DNA: TGTGCCAGCAGTGACCGGGCTGGGGCCAACGTCCTGACTTTC

D: .
J: TRBJ2-7
size: .
V: TRBV19
CDR3: CASSTPGDTIEQYF
DNA: TGTGCCAGTAGTACCCCCGGGGACACGATCGAGCAGTACTTC